The source of this T cell receptor (beta chain) is a study of T cell repertoires in cytomegalovirus infection. Study in general: The public TCR beta signatures pointed to both CMV infection and matching HLA type.

Germline trimming cut 1 base from V and 6 bases from J; bases unmatched to any gene: 3. Germline CDR1 KGHDR, CDR2 SFDVKD. The CDR3 is 15 residues long. The study, taken as a whole, reports: HLA-C-restricted CMV clonotypes gave the most frequent clonotype in two of eight donors.

TCRdb fed the reads into MiXCR, producing one record per CDR3 protein. Of about 770,000 distinct CDR3 sequences listed, about 29% are singletons. This clonotype occurred a few times. Its cognate antigen is unknown. The source was cultured CD8+ T cells from PBMCs, collected from culture after CMV antigen stimulation. The chain carries TRBV24-1 and TRBJ2-1, with 9 bases identical to TRBD1. The origin of this receptor is a human donor in good health (CMV status not recorded). Some clones in this sample may be carry-over from other donors' samples. In DNA, the CDR3 is TGTGCCACCAGTGATTTAAACAGGGGGCTCAATGAGCAGTTCTTC. Translating it yields CATSDLNRGLNEQFF.